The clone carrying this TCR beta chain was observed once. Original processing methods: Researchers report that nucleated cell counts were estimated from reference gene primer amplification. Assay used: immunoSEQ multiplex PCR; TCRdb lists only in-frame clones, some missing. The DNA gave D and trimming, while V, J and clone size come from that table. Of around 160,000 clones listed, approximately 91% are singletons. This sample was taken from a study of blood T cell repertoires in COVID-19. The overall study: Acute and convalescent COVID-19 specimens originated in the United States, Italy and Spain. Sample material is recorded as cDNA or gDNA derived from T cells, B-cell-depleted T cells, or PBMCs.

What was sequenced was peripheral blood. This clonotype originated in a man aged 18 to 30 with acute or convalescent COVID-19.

This CDR3 reads CASSHDRGQGEYIQYF. The CDR3 nucleotides are TGTGCCAGTAGTCATGATCGCGGACAGGGCGAATACATTCAGTACTTC. V is TRBV19 and J is TRBJ2-4, with 8 bases matching TRBD1. Germline V gene data show CDR1 as LNHDA and CDR2 as SQIVND (reference sequence). With V trimmed by 5 bases and J by 8 bases, 14 bases remained unmatched. This CDR3 spans 16 amino acids. Combining the CDR3 with reference TRBV19 and TRBJ2-4 gives the whole variable domain DGGITQSPKYLFRKEGQNVTLSCEQNLNHDAMYWYRQDPGQGLRLIYYSQIVNDFQKGDIAEGYSVSREKKESFPLTVTSAQKNPTAFYLCASSHDRGQGEYIQYFGAGTRLSVL.